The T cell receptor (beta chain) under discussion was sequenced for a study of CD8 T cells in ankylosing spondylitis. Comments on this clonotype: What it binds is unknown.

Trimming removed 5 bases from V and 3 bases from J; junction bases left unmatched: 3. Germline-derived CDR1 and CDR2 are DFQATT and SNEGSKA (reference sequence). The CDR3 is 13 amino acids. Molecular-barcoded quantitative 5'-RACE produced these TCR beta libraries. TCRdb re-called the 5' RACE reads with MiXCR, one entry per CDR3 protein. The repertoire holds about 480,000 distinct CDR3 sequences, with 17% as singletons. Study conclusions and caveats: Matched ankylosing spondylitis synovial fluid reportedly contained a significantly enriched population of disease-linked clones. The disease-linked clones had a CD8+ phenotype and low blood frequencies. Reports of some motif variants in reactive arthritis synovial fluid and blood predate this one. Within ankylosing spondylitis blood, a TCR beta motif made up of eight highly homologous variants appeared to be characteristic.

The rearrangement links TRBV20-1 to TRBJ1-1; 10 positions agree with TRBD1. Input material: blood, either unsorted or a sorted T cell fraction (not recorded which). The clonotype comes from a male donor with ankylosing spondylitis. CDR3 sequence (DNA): TGCAGTGCTGACAGGGGGCTGGACACTGAAGCTTTCTTT. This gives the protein CSADRGLDTEAFF.